This T cell receptor (beta chain) was sequenced in a study of OX40 agonist ivuxolimab in advanced cancers. Study results and caveats: Averaging showed that CD8+ T cells had more expanded clones than CD4+ did.

Sequencing was performed with immunoSEQ multiplex PCR; in TCRdb, only in-frame clones are kept and a portion is missing. This table has some 60,000 clones, about 89% appearing once. In the case of this clone: Its antigen is not identified.

CDR1 and CDR2 (germline): SGHDT, YYEEEE. CDR3 length equals 13 residues. V was trimmed by 0 bases and J by 3 bases, leaving 7 bases between them. People who had autoimmune disease history or systemic immunosuppression were excluded. Sample: CD4+ or CD8+ T cells sorted from blood, taken in a trial of the OX40 agonist ivuxolimab. The origin of this receptor is an adult with an advanced solid tumor such as melanoma, head and neck, liver or kidney cancer. V is TRBV5-6 and J is TRBJ2-7, with D hard to call. The DNA for the CDR3 is TGTGCCAGCAGCTTGGGGACGAACTACGAGCAGTACTTC. It codes for CASSLGTNYEQYF. Together with reference TRBV5-6 and TRBJ2-7, the CDR3 gives the full variable domain: DAGVTQSPTHLIKTRGQQVTLRCSPKSGHDTVSWYQQALGQGPQFIFQYYEEEERQRGNFPDRFSGHQFPNYSSELNVNALLLGDSALYLCASSLGTNYEQYFGPGTRLTVT.